This T cell receptor beta chain stems from a study of T cells in Graves' hyperthyroidism and ophthalmopathy. For the study at large: Peripheral blood draws took place at initial diagnosis, ahead of any treatment. Study results and limitations: Most clonotypes that expanded in the thyroid above 0.001 also showed up in blood. Ophthalmopathy prediction by the model preceded onset by a median roughly 6.3 months.

The CDR3 loop spans 14 amino acids. Germline CDR1 LGHNA, CDR2 YNFKEQ. The germline V and J ends were trimmed by 6 bases and 1 base, with 12 bases remaining between them. Amplification of TCR beta CDR3 regions used RNA as the template. HTBI primers were used for first-round RT-PCR of the TCR CDR3. A single record per CDR3 protein comes from TCRdb applying MiXCR to the multiplex PCR reads. Of under 350,000 distinct CDR3 sequences in the sample, roughly a fifth were seen once. The study based diagnoses on clinical symptoms, serum thyroxine and TRAb, thyroid ultrasound and orbital computed tomography. This clonotype was detected many times. What it recognizes is unknown.

V usage is TRBV4-2 and J usage is TRBJ1-1; D gene uncertain. The sample consisted of blood. This sequence originates from a woman between 50 and 59 years old with Graves' hyperthyroidism. CDR3 sequence reads: CASSRRAGNTEAFF. The DNA of the CDR3 is TGTGCCAGCAGTCGCCGAGCGGGGAACACTGAAGCTTTCTTT.